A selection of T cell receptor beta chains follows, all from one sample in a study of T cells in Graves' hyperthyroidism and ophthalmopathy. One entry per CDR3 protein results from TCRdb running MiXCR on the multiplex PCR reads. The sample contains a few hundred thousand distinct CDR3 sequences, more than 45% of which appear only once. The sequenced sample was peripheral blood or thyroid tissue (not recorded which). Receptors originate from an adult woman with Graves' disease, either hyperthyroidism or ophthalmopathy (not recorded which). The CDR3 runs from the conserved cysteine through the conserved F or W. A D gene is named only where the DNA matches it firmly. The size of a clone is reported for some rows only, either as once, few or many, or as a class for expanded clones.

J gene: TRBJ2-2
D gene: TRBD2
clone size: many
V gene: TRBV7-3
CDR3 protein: CASSFLAGAGELFF
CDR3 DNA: TGTGCCAGCAGCTTCCTAGCGGGAGCCGGGGAGCTGTTTTTT

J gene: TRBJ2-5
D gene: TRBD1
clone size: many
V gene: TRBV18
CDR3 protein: CASSPRTGSQETQYF
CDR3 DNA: TGTGCCAGCTCCCCCCGGACAGGATCGCAAGAGACCCAGTACTTC

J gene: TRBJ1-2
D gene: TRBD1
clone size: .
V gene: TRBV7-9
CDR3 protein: CASSYDRGVYGYTF
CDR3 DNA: TGTGCCAGCAGCTACGACAGGGGAGTCTATGGCTACACCTTC

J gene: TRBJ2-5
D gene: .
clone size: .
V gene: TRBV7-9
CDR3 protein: CASSFRAGETQYF
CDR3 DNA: TGTGCCAGCAGCTTTAGAGCGGGAGAGACCCAGTACTTC

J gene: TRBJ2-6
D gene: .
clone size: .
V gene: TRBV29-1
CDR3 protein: CSLVSDPISGANVLTF
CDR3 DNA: TGCAGCTTAGTGTCAGATCCAATCTCTGGGGCCAACGTCCTGACTTTC

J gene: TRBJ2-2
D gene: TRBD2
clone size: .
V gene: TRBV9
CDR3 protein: CASSAGLADGELFF
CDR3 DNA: TGTGCCAGCAGCGCCGGACTAGCGGACGGGGAGCTGTTTTTT

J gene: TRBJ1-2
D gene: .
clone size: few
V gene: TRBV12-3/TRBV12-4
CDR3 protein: CASSSRGFDGYTF
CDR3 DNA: TGTGCCAGCAGCTCCCGGGGGTTTGATGGCTACACCTTC

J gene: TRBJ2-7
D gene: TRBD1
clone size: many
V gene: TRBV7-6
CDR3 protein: CASSKTGGGYEQYF
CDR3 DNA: TGTGCCAGCAGCAAGACAGGGGGCGGGTACGAGCAGTACTTC

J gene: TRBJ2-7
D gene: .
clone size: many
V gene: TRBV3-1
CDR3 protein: CASSQVSYEQYF
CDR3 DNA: TGTGCCAGCAGCCAGGTATCCTACGAGCAGTACTTC

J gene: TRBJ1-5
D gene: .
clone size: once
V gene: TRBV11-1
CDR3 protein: CASSPTDGRVETQHF
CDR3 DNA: TGTGCCAGCAGCCCAACGGACGGCAGGGTCGAGACCCAGCATTTT

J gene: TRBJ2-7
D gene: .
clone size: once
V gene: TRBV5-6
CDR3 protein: CASFGVDEQYF
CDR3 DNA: TGTGCCAGCTTCGGTGTTGACGAGCAGTACTTC

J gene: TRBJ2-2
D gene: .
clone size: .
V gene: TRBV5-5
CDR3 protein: CASSQGGPGTGELFF
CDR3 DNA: TGTGCCAGCAGCCAAGGGGGTCCGGGAACCGGGGAGCTGTTTTTT

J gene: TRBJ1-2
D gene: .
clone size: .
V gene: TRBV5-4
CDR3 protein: CASSLETRGIGYGYTF
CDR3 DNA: TGTGCCAGCAGCTTGGAGACTAGGGGGATCGGCTATGGCTACACCTTC

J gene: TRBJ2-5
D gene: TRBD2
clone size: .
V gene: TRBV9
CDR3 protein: CASSPWEGQETQYF
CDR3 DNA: TGTGCCAGCAGCCCCTGGGAGGGCCAAGAGACCCAGTACTTC

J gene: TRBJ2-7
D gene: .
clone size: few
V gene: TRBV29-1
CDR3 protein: CSVSSANPYSYEQYF
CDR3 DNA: TGCAGCGTCTCATCGGCGAACCCATACTCCTACGAGCAGTACTTC

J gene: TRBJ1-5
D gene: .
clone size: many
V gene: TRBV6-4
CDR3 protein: CASSVDSNQPQHF
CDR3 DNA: TGTGCCAGCAGTGTAGACAGCAATCAGCCCCAGCATTTT

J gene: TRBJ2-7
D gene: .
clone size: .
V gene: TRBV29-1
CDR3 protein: CSVAWSAYEQYF
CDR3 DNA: TGCAGCGTGGCATGGAGCGCCTACGAGCAGTACTTC

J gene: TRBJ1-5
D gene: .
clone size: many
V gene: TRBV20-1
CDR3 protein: CSATSSPLGRQPQHF
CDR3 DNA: TGCAGTGCTACGAGCTCCCCCCTTGGGAGACAGCCCCAGCATTTT

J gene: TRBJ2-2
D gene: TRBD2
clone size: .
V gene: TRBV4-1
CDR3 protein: CASSQPGLAEVPGELFF
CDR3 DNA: TGCGCCAGCAGCCAACCGGGACTAGCGGAGGTCCCCGGGGAGCTGTTTTTT

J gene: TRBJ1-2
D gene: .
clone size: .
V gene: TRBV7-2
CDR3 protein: CASSSTSGTVDGYTF
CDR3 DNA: TGTGCCAGCAGCTCCACATCCGGGACGGTAGATGGCTACACCTTC

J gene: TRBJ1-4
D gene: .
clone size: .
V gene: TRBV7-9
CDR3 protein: CASSLVEGTGLGLFF
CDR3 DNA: TGTGCCAGCAGCTTAGTCGAGGGGACCGGACTGGGACTGTTTTTT

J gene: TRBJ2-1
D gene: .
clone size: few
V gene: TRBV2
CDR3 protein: CASTEGWEQFF
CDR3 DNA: TGTGCCAGCACCGAGGGGTGGGAGCAGTTCTTC

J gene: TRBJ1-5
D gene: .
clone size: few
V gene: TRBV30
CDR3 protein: CAWSGGTNQPQHF
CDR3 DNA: TGTGCCTGGAGTGGGGGGACGAATCAGCCCCAGCATTTT